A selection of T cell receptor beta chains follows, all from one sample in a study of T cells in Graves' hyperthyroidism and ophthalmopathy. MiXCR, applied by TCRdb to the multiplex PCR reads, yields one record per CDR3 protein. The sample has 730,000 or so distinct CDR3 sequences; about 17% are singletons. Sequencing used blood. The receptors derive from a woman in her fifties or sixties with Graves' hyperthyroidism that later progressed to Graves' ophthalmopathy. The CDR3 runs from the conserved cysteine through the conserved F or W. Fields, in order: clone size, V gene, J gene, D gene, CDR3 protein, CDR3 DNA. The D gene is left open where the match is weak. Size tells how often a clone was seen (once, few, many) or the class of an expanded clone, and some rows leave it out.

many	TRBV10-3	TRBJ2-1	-	CATGFGTSGNGNEQFF	TGTGCCACCGGGTTCGGAACTAGTGGGAACGGGAATGAGCAGTTCTTC
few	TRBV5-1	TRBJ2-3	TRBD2	CASSEGLAGSTDTQYF	TGCGCCAGCAGCGAGGGACTAGCGGGGTCCACAGATACGCAGTATTTT
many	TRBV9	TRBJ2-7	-	CASSVDEGHEQYF	TGTGCCAGCAGCGTAGATGAGGGACACGAGCAGTACTTC
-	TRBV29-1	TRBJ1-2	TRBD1	CSVSPTAGQGGYGYTF	TGCAGCGTTTCACCCACCGCGGGACAGGGTGGCTATGGCTACACCTTC
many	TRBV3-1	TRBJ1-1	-	CASSHGLAANAFF	TGTGCCAGCAGCCACGGTTTGGCAGCCAATGCTTTCTTT
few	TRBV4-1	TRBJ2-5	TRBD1	CASSRRGTADSQETQYF	TGCGCCAGCAGCCGCCGAGGGACAGCAGACTCCCAAGAGACCCAGTACTTC
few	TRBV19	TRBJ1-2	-	CASSIKGDYGYTF	TGTGCCAGTAGTATCAAGGGGGACTATGGCTACACCTTC
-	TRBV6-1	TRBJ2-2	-	CASSLQYGELFF	TGTGCCAGCAGTTTACAGTACGGGGAGCTGTTTTTT
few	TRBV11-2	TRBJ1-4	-	CASSLGGAGEAEKLFF	TGTGCCAGCAGCTTAGGGGGGGCAGGGGAGGCCGAAAAACTGTTTTTT
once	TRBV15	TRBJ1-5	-	CATSRDRDRREPQHF	TGTGCCACCAGCAGAGATAGAGACCGCCGGGAGCCCCAGCATTTT
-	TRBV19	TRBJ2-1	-	CASSTAKDNEQFF	TGTGCCAGTAGTACAGCGAAGGACAATGAGCAGTTCTTC
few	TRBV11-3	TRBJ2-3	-	CASSLEGVGGTDTQYF	TGTGCCAGCAGCTTAGAGGGGGTGGGTGGCACAGATACGCAGTATTTT
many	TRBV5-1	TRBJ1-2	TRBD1	CASSLASRTGGSYGYTF	TGCGCCAGCAGCTTGGCTTCTAGGACAGGCGGTTCTTATGGCTACACCTTC
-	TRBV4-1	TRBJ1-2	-	CASSQEPSFRREGGGYTF	TGCGCCAGCAGCCAAGAACCCTCGTTCAGAAGGGAGGGGGGTGGCTACACCTTC
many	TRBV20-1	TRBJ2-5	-	CSARPLGVRYQETQYF	TGCAGTGCTAGACCTCTCGGGGTGAGGTACCAAGAGACCCAGTACTTC
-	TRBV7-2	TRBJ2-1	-	CASSLVLTGAHNEQFF	TGTGCCAGCAGCTTAGTGTTAACGGGGGCCCACAATGAGCAGTTCTTC
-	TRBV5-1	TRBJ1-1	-	CASSFEQSHTEAFF	TGCGCCAGCAGCTTTGAACAGAGCCACACTGAAGCTTTCTTT
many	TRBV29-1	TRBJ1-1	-	CSVDHAGVNTEAFF	TGCAGCGTAGACCATGCGGGGGTGAACACTGAAGCTTTCTTT
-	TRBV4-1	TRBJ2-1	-	CASSQDPGFVNEQFF	TGCGCCAGCAGCCAAGACCCAGGGTTCGTGAATGAGCAGTTCTTC
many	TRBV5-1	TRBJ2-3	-	CASSFVDRHTDTQYF	TGCGCCAGCAGCTTTGTCGACAGACACACAGATACGCAGTATTTT
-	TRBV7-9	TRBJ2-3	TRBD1	CASSSTQHKTGGTDTQYF	TGTGCCAGCAGCTCCACCCAACACAAGACAGGGGGCACAGATACGCAGTATTTT
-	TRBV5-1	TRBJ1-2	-	CASSLEAGEDGYTF	TGCGCCAGCAGCTTGGAGGCGGGTGAGGATGGCTACACCTTC
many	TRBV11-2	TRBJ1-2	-	CASSLAVSGHLYGYTF	TGTGCCAGCAGCTTAGCTGTGTCGGGACACCTCTATGGCTACACCTTC
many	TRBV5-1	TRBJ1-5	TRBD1	CASSQTTGGGQPQHF	TGCGCCAGCAGCCAGACGACAGGGGGCGGGCAGCCCCAGCATTTT
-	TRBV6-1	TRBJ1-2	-	CASSRGQMDGYTF	TGTGCCAGCAGCCGCGGACAGATGGATGGCTACACCTTC
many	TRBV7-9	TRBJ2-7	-	CALRSGLEQYF	TGTGCCCTCAGGAGCGGGCTTGAGCAGTACTTC
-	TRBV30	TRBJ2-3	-	CAWSKRDTQYF	TGTGCCTGGAGTAAGAGAGATACGCAGTATTTT
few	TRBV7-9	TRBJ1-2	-	CASGRSQFGGYTF	TGTGCCAGCGGGAGATCCCAATTCGGTGGCTACACCTTC
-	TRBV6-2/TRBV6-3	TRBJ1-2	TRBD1	CASSQGQTRGGYTF	TGTGCCAGCAGTCAGGGACAGACCAGGGGTGGCTACACCTTC
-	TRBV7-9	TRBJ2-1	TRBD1	CASSSMTGAHNEQFF	TGTGCCAGCAGCTCCATGACAGGGGCGCACAATGAGCAGTTCTTC
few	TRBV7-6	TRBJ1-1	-	CASSLEVPGPNTEAFF	TGTGCCAGCAGCTTAGAGGTCCCGGGCCCGAACACTGAAGCTTTCTTT
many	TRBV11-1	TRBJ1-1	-	CASSARAGSMNTEAFF	TGTGCCAGCAGCGCGAGGGCCGGATCCATGAACACTGAAGCTTTCTTT
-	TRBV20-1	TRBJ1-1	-	CSASRTVSGTEAFF	TGCAGTGCTAGCCGGACAGTATCGGGCACTGAAGCTTTCTTT
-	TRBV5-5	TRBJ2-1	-	CASSLAQEGTEQFF	TGTGCCAGCAGCTTGGCCCAGGAAGGGACTGAGCAGTTCTTC
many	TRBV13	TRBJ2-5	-	CASSASYVEGWETQYF	TGTGCCAGCAGCGCCTCATACGTGGAGGGTTGGGAGACCCAGTACTTC
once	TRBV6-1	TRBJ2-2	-	CASSATAANTGELFF	TGTGCCAGCAGTGCGACAGCGGCGAACACCGGGGAGCTGTTTTTT
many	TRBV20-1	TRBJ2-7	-	CSARSEGAGYEQYF	TGCAGTGCTAGGTCAGAGGGGGCGGGGTACGAGCAGTACTTC
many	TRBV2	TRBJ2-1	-	CASSEGAGLSNEQFF	TGTGCCAGCAGTGAAGGGGCAGGGCTTTCCAATGAGCAGTTCTTC
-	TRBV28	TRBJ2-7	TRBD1	CASRGQGVYEQYF	TGTGCCAGCAGAGGACAGGGGGTCTACGAGCAGTACTTC
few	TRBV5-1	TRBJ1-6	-	CASSLGTDYNSPLHF	TGCGCCAGCAGCTTGGGGACAGACTATAATTCACCCCTCCACTTT